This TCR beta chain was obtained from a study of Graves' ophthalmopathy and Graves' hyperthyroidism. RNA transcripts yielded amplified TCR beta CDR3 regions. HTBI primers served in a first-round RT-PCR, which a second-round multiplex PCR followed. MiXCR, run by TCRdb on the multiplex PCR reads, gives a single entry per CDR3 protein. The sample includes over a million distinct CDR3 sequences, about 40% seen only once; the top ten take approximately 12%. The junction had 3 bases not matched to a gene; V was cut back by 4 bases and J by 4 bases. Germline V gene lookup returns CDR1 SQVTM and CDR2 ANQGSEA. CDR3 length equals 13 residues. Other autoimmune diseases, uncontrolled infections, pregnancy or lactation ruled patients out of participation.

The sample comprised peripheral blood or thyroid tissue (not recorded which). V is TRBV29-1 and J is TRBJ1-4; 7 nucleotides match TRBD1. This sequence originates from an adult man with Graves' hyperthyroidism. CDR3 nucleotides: TGCAGCGTTGCGGGACAGAATAATGAAAAACTGTTTTTT. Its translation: CSVAGQNNEKLFF.